This TCR beta chain was found in a study of T cell responses to AZD1222 COVID-19 vaccine. Measured with immunoSEQ multiplex PCR; TCRdb has only the in-frame clones, and not every one. This table holds tens of thousands of clones, roughly 89% found once. CDR1 and CDR2 (germline): LGHDT, YNNKEL (reference sequence). The J segment lost 3 bases and the V segment lost 4 bases, leaving 1 base of the junction unmatched. The CDR3 is 15 amino acids. V usage is TRBV3-1 (or the pseudogene TRBV3-2) and J usage is TRBJ2-1, with 12 bases that match TRBD2. This sequence was found in an adult who received the AZD1222 COVID-19 vaccine. Sequencing used peripheral blood, obtained 28 days after the second AZD1222 dose. The CDR3 DNA reads TGTGCCAGCAGCCCGGGACTAGCGGGCTACAATGAGCAGTTCTTC. Its protein is CASSPGLAGYNEQFF.